The next 12 T cell receptor beta chains were all read from a single sample in a study of blood T cell repertoires in COVID-19. Using immunoSEQ multiplex PCR, the repertoire was profiled, and TCRdb retains in-frame clones only, with some absent. The data contain tens of thousands of clones, less than 85% of them singletons. The sequenced material came from peripheral blood. Receptors originate from a human donor in a cohort sampled during active COVID-19.

This chain uses TRBV23-1 with TRBJ1-1; no clear D. TRBV23-1 qualifies as an ORF whose function is uncertain. The CDR3 is 12 amino acids. The V and J ends lost 4 bases and 8 bases respectively, with 11 bases between them. The CDR3 spells CASSPVGGEAFF. Here the CDR3 DNA reads TGCGCCAGCAGTCCGGTAGGCGGGGAAGCTTTCTTT.

The gene calls are TRBV5-5 and TRBJ2-7; D uncertain. Trimming shortened V by 3 bases and J by 2 bases, and 6 bases separated the two germline ends. The CDR3 sequence is 12 residues long. CDR1 is SGHKS and CDR2 is YYEKEE in the germline V gene (reference sequence). The CDR3 spells CASSSTAYEQYF. The DNA for the CDR3 is TGTGCCAGCAGCTCCACAGCCTACGAGCAGTACTTC.

The genes are TRBV19 and TRBJ2-7; 10 bases map to TRBD1. With 6 bases clipped from V and 6 bases from J, the junction kept 8 bases outside the gene matches. The CDR3 is made up of 14 amino acids. Germline CDR1 reads LNHDA; CDR2 reads SQIVND (reference sequence). The CDR3 nucleotides are TGTGCCAGTAGACTGACAGGGGGCGCGGCCGAGCAGTACTTC. Encoded protein: CASRLTGGAAEQYF.

This clone was seen only a few times. The rearrangement links TRBV27 to TRBJ1-2; 7 bases agree with TRBD1. In germline, CDR1 is MNHEY, CDR2 SMNVEV (reference sequence). V lost 6 bases and J lost 2; bases outside the gene matches: 6. This CDR3 comprises 14 residues. The CDR3 DNA reads TGTGCCAGCAGACAGAGACAGGGCAACTATGGCTACACCTTC. This codes for CASRQRQGNYGYTF.

The chain carries TRBV5-1 and TRBJ1-6; no definite D call. CDR3 length: 12 amino acids. CDR1 and CDR2 (germline): SGHRS, YFSETQ. V lost 0 bases to trimming and J lost 8 bases, with 3 bases between them. CDR3 sequence reads: CASSLADSPLHF. The CDR3 region has the DNA TGCGCCAGCAGCTTGGCAGATTCACCCCTCCACTTT.

The chain couples TRBV2 to TRBJ1-6; D call uncertain. The germline CDR1 and CDR2 sequences are SNHLY and FYNNEI. The CDR3 is 16 amino acids. V was cut by 7 bases and J by 0 bases, with 13 bases left in between. The CDR3 protein is CASTGVEGSYNSPLHF. The DNA for the CDR3 is TGTGCCAGCACCGGCGTTGAGGGCTCCTATAATTCACCCCTCCACTTT. Drawing the rest from reference TRBV2 and TRBJ1-6, the complete variable domain is EPEVTQTPSHQVTQMGQEVILRCVPISNHLYFYWYRQILGQKVEFLVSFYNNEISEKSEIFDDQFSVERPDGSNFTLKIRSTKLEDSAMYFCASTGVEGSYNSPLHFGNGTRLTVT.

This clone was seen a few times. The chain links TRBV20-1 to TRBJ1-1; D call uncertain. Germline V CDR1 and CDR2: DFQATT, SNEGSKA (reference sequence). V was shortened by 3 bases and J by 0 bases, with 8 bases between the two germline ends. This CDR3 is built from 13 residues. CDR3 residues: CSASGQLNTEAFF. The CDR3, as DNA: TGCAGTGCTAGTGGGCAGTTGAACACTGAAGCTTTCTTT.

V gene TRBV5-6 combines with J gene TRBJ1-5; maybe TRBD1 (6 bases). CDR1 and CDR2 (germline): SGHDT, YYEEEE. The CDR3 has 16 amino acids. Trimming pared 3 bases from V and 2 bases from J, leaving 15 bases between. As DNA, the CDR3 is TGTGCCAGCAGCTCCGGAGTGACAGGAGGCAATCAGCCCCAGCATTTT. Protein product: CASSSGVTGGNQPQHF. The whole variable domain, filled in from reference TRBV5-6 and TRBJ1-5, reads DAGVTQSPTHLIKTRGQQVTLRCSPKSGHDTVSWYQQALGQGPQFIFQYYEEEERQRGNFPDRFSGHQFPNYSSELNVNALLLGDSALYLCASSSGVTGGNQPQHFGDGTRLSIL.

The V gene is TRBV9, the J gene TRBJ1-2, with TRBD1 as a possible D gene (6 bases). The CDR3 is 12 residues long. In germline, CDR1 is SGDLS, CDR2 YYNGEE. Deletions cut 4 bases from V and 4 bases from J, with 8 bases between. Here the CDR3 DNA reads TGTGCCAGCAGCCCGGACAGCTATGGCTACACCTTC. Protein product: CASSPDSYGYTF.

This clone occurred once. The rearrangement links TRBV28 to TRBJ1-5, with D possibly TRBD1 on 5 matching bases. The CDR3 covers 18 residues. Germline CDR1 is MDHEN and CDR2 is SYDVKM. V was shortened by 3 bases and J by 2 bases, with 20 bases between the two germline ends. CDR3 in amino acids: CASSFSQGIGSGNQPQHF. CDR3 bases: TGTGCCAGCAGTTTTTCGCAGGGAATAGGTTCTGGCAATCAGCCCCAGCATTTT.

DNA of the CDR3: TGCGCCAGCAGTCAATCCGGGGACAGGACCTACGAGCAGTACTTC. This encodes CASSQSGDRTYEQYF. The gene calls are TRBV23-1 and TRBJ2-7; 8 bases match TRBD1. TRBV23-1 is an ORF, with its function uncertain. Trimming at V came to 0 bases and at J to 2 bases, leaving 3 bases not matched to a gene. The CDR3 runs 15 residues.

The rearrangement uses TRBV19 and TRBJ2-7; unclear D gene. V was trimmed by 5 bases and J by 0 bases, leaving 17 bases between them. CDR1 and CDR2 (germline): LNHDA, SQIVND (reference sequence). The CDR3 runs to 16 residues. CDR3 sequence: CASSPQFRSSSYEQYF. CDR3 nucleotides: TGTGCCAGTAGTCCTCAATTTAGGTCTAGCTCCTACGAGCAGTACTTC.